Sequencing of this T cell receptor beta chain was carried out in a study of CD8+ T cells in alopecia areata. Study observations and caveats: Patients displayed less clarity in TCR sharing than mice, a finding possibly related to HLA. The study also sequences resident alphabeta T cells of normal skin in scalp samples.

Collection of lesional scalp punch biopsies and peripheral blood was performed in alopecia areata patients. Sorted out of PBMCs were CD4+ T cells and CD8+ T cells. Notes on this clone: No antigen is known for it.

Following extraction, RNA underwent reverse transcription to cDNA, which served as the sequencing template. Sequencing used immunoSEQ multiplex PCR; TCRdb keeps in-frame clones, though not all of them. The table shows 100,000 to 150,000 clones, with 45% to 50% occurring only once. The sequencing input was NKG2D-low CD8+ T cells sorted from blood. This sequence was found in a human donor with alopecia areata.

CDR3 loop: CSVLGTVSYEQYF. CDR3 DNA: TGCAGCGTTCTAGGGACGGTCTCCTACGAGCAGTACTTC. This rearrangement joins TRBV29-1 to TRBJ2-7, with D perhaps given as TRBD1 or TRBD2 (5 bases each). The germline V gene has CDR1 SQVTM and CDR2 ANQGSEA. CDR3 length equals 13 residues. The V end lost 5 bases, the J end lost 0 bases, and 11 bases lay between the germline ends.